The 28 T cell receptor beta chains presented below share a single source sample, sequenced in a study of CD8 T cells in ankylosing spondylitis. TCRdb re-called the 5' RACE reads through MiXCR, storing one row per CDR3 protein. Of about 250,000 distinct CDR3 sequences detected, about 30% appear once; the ten largest clones hold around 4.5%. The sequenced sample was blood, either unsorted or a sorted T cell fraction (not recorded which). All receptors come from a male donor with ankylosing spondylitis or in good health (not recorded which).

In its sample, this clonotype was seen a few times. The chain has TRBV12-3 or TRBV12-4 and TRBJ1-2; a weak D match, TRBD1 (6 bases). Trimming took off 6 bases at V and 8 bases at J, with 13 bases between the two ends. The CDR3 runs 12 residues. The CDR3 is CASRQGGGGYTF. CDR3 bases: TGTGCCAGCAGACAGGGAGGGGGGGGCTACACCTTC.

This chain connects TRBV27 to TRBJ2-7, with TRBD1 identical over 12 bases. The CDR3 has 20 residues. Germline CDR1 MNHEY, CDR2 SMNVEV (reference sequence). V lost 1 base to trimming and J lost 3 bases; unmatched junction nucleotides: 16. The CDR3 here is CASSLFNRDRGLSPNYEQYF. The DNA of the CDR3 is TGTGCCAGCAGTTTATTCAACCGGGACAGGGGGCTGTCCCCAAACTACGAGCAGTACTTC.

This sequence joins TRBV12-3 or TRBV12-4 and TRBJ2-3; D remains unclear. This CDR3 has 15 amino acids. Trimming left V 6 bases short and J 1 base short, with 14 bases between. This CDR3 reads CASSPEVIGTDTQYF. DNA of the CDR3: TGTGCCAGCAGCCCGGAAGTGATCGGCACAGATACGCAGTATTTT.

This clonotype was recorded a few times. The V gene is TRBV28, the J gene TRBJ2-1; D is perhaps TRBD2 (5 bases). The CDR3 covers 15 residues. The V end lost 2 bases, the J end lost 3 bases, and 11 bases lay between the germline ends. CDR1 MDHEN and CDR2 SYDVKM come from the germline V gene. This chain's CDR3 is CASSLGTGNYNEQFF. The DNA for the CDR3 is TGTGCCAGCAGTTTAGGAACGGGGAACTACAATGAGCAGTTCTTC.

The chain employs TRBV12-3 or TRBV12-4 and TRBJ2-7; tentative D call: TRBD2 (6 bases). Trimming removed 5 bases from V and 6 bases from J, with 20 bases in between. This CDR3 is 15 amino acids long. This CDR3 is CASSPWGAGSGEQYF. Here the CDR3 DNA reads TGTGCCAGCAGTCCGTGGGGAGCGGGTTCGGGCGAGCAGTACTTC.

The rearrangement uses TRBV28 and TRBJ2-1; the match to TRBD1 covers 7 bases. Germline-derived CDR1 and CDR2 are MDHEN and SYDVKM. The CDR3 runs 12 residues. V was pared by 6 bases and J by 9 bases, with 5 bases of the junction left unmatched. CDR3 DNA sequence: TGTGCCAGCAGAACAACAGGGGCTGAGCAGTTCTTC. Encoded protein: CASRTTGAEQFF. Looking up the rest from reference TRBV28 and TRBJ2-1 gives the full variable domain: DVKVTQSSRYLVKRTGEKVFLECVQDMDHENMFWYRQDPGLGLRLIYFSYDVKMKEKGDIPEGYSVSREKKERFSLILESASTNQTSMYLCASRTTGAEQFFGPGTRLTVL.

The CDR3 spells CASGWGQGVNEQFF. CDR3 DNA sequence: TGTGCTAGTGGTTGGGGACAGGGGGTTAATGAGCAGTTCTTC. The V gene is TRBV12-5, the J gene TRBJ2-1, with 11 bases fitting TRBD1. The V gene's germline CDR1 is LGHNT and CDR2 FRNRAP. The CDR3 length is 14 residues. V shed 4 bases and J 7 bases; nucleotides not matched to a gene: 3.

This CDR3 reads CASSHILSYEQYF. The CDR3 nucleotides are TGTGCCAGCAGCCACATATTAAGCTACGAGCAGTACTTC. The V and J genes are TRBV11-2 and TRBJ2-7; no firm D call. V dropped 5 bases and J dropped 3 bases, with 11 bases sitting between them. Germline V gene data show CDR1 as SGHAT and CDR2 as FQNNGV. CDR3 size: 13 residues.

This clonotype has just one count. The chain links TRBV4-2 to TRBJ2-1; a weak D match, TRBD1 (6 bases). Per the germline V gene, CDR1 is LGHNA and CDR2 is YNFKEQ. This CDR3 has 15 residues. V lost 2 bases and J 2 bases, leaving 10 bases between the germline ends. The CDR3 spells CASSQYGDTYNEQFF. The DNA for the CDR3 is TGTGCCAGCAGCCAATACGGGGACACCTACAATGAGCAGTTCTTC.

This clonotype showed up just a few times. J is TRBJ2-7 and V is TRBV3-1; D perhaps matches TRBD1 (5 bases). From germline, CDR1 is LGHDT and CDR2 YNNKEL (reference sequence). There are 11 residues in the CDR3. Trimming stripped 5 bases from V and 12 bases from J, with 14 bases between. CDR3 sequence: CASSYKRQTYF. The CDR3 nucleotides read TGTGCCAGCAGCTACAAACGACAGACGTACTTC.

V is TRBV15 and J is TRBJ2-5, with D perhaps matching TRBD1 (5 bases). CDR1 is LNHNV, CDR2 YYDKDF, per germline (reference sequence). V shed 1 base and J shed 1 base, with 16 bases lying between them. CDR3 size: 17 residues. CDR3 sequence: CATSRGGEEGLQETQYF. CDR3 DNA: TGTGCCACCAGCAGAGGGGGCGAGGAAGGCCTCCAAGAGACCCAGTACTTC.

The CDR3 sequence: CASSSHNTEAFF. The CDR3 nucleotides read TGTGCCAGCAGTTCACATAACACTGAAGCTTTCTTT. The V call is TRBV12-3 or TRBV12-4, the J call TRBJ1-1; no clear D gene. Deletions cut 4 bases from V and 2 bases from J, with 5 bases between. The CDR3 length is 12 residues.

CDR3 sequence (DNA): TGTGCCAGCAGTTACTCGAATTCCGGTTCAGGAGAGACCCAGTACTTC. This translates into CASSYSNSGSGETQYF. The chain combines TRBV6-5 with TRBJ2-5, with D unclear. V dropped 0 bases and J dropped 4 bases, with 15 bases sitting between them. CDR1 and CDR2 (germline): MNHEY, SVGAGI. This CDR3 region has 16 residues.

J is TRBJ1-3 and V is TRBV5-5; D gene uncertain. The CDR3 spans 15 residues. CDR1 is SGHKS, CDR2 YYEKEE, per germline (reference sequence). Trimming stripped 0 bases from V and 1 base from J, with 8 bases between. CDR3 amino acids: CASSLASGSGNTIYF. Here the CDR3 DNA reads TGTGCCAGCAGCTTGGCCTCGGGATCTGGAAACACCATATATTTT.

The chain couples TRBV29-1 to TRBJ2-7; 8 bases agree with TRBD1. The CDR3 runs 11 residues. J was trimmed by 4 bases and V by 7 bases; bases with no gene match: 3. Looked up from germline, CDR1 is SQVTM and CDR2 is ANQGSEA. This CDR3 reads CSAGGGYEQYF. CDR3 bases: TGCAGCGCAGGGGGCGGATACGAGCAGTACTTC.

The chain couples TRBV12-3 or TRBV12-4 to TRBJ1-4, with TRBD1 matching over 7 bases. The CDR3 contains 15 residues. After removal of 6 bases from V and 5 bases from J, the junction contained 9 bases not matched to a gene. The CDR3 DNA reads as TGTGCCAGCAGGCCCCCGGGACAGCCGAATGAAAAACTGTTTTTT. This encodes CASRPPGQPNEKLFF.

This clonotype was seen a few times. The genes are TRBV12-3 or TRBV12-4 and TRBJ2-2; perhaps TRBD2 as D (6 bases). The CDR3 spans 13 residues. Deletions cut 6 bases from V and 4 bases from J, with 9 bases between. The CDR3 protein is CASRGGTTGELFF. DNA of the CDR3: TGTGCCAGCAGGGGCGGGACCACCGGGGAGCTGTTTTTT.

V and J are TRBV5-1 and TRBJ2-1, with D tentatively TRBD2 (7 bases). There are 17 residues in the CDR3. Germline V gives CDR1 SGHRS, CDR2 YFSETQ. Between the trimmed V and J ends, which lost 4 bases and 7 bases, there was a span of 24 bases. The CDR3 DNA is TGCGCCAGCAGCAACCAACAGGGAGCGGGGACCTGGAATGAGCAGTTCTTC. Translation: CASSNQQGAGTWNEQFF.

This rearrangement joins TRBV20-1 to TRBJ2-1, with a weak D call TRBD1 (5 bases). Per germline, CDR1 DFQATT and CDR2 SNEGSKA (reference sequence). With 0 bases removed from V and 4 bases from J, the gap between germline ends came to 16 bases. The CDR3 is 16 amino acids. The CDR3 spells CSARDSDIMRYNEQFF. In nucleotides, the CDR3 is TGCAGTGCTAGAGATTCGGACATAATGCGTTACAATGAGCAGTTCTTC.

The gene calls are TRBV29-1 and TRBJ2-1; D ambiguous. This CDR3 is 14 amino acids long. Germline V gives CDR1 SQVTM, CDR2 ANQGSEA. V lost 7 bases to trimming and J lost 2 bases, with 15 bases between them. CDR3: CSATPGTTYNEQFF. The CDR3 bases are TGCAGCGCGACCCCAGGTACCACCTACAATGAGCAGTTCTTC.

This clonotype has only a few counts. V gene TRBV12-3 or TRBV12-4 combines with J gene TRBJ1-5; 9 bases map to TRBD1. The CDR3 has 14 amino acids. The V gene end was trimmed by 6 bases and the J gene end by 5 bases; junction bases not matched to a gene: 5. The CDR3 DNA reads as TGTGCCAGCAGCCAGGACAGGGGAGATCAGCCCCAGCATTTT. As protein: CASSQDRGDQPQHF.

J is TRBJ2-7 and V is TRBV20-1; D could derive from TRBD1 or TRBD2 (7 bases each). The ends were cut back, 6 bases at V and 0 bases at J, with 15 bases in the middle. The CDR3 is 14 amino acids. From germline, CDR1 is DFQATT and CDR2 SNEGSKA (reference sequence). CDR3 sequence (DNA): TGCAGTGCCGGGAGGACAGGAGTCTCCTACGAGCAGTACTTC. Translated: CSAGRTGVSYEQYF.

This clonotype has a handful of counts. This chain uses TRBV7-6 with TRBJ2-3; TRBD2 is a possible D gene (5 bases). CDR1 SGHVS and CDR2 FNYEAQ come from the germline V gene. The V end was cut by 5 bases, the J end by 6 bases, with 24 bases between. The CDR3 is 17 residues long. The CDR3 reads CASSPQMRSVTGDTQYF. CDR3 bases: TGTGCCAGCAGCCCCCAAATGCGTAGCGTAACCGGGGATACGCAGTATTTT.

This chain links TRBV12-3 or TRBV12-4 with TRBJ2-3; no firm D call. Trimming stripped 2 bases from V and 0 bases from J, with 15 bases between. CDR3 length: 17 amino acids. For the CDR3, the DNA is TGTGCCAGCAGTTTAATTTTGGCAGATGCTAGCACAGATACGCAGTATTTT. Protein product: CASSLILADASTDTQYF.

This rearrangement joins TRBV20-1 to TRBJ2-1; 7 bases map to TRBD1. J was trimmed by 6 bases and V by 6 bases; bases with no gene match: 8. CDR3 length equals 13 residues. Germline V lookup: CDR1 DFQATT, CDR2 SNEGSKA (reference sequence). CDR3 sequence (DNA): TGCAGTGCCCCGACAGGGCCCGGCAATGAGCAGTTCTTC. The encoded protein is CSAPTGPGNEQFF.

The chain employs TRBV20-1 and TRBJ1-5; no firm D call. Germline CDR1 and CDR2: DFQATT and SNEGSKA (reference sequence). CDR3 length: 18 amino acids. V lost 2 bases, J lost 2 bases, and 22 bases lay in between. CDR3 nucleotide sequence: TGCAGTGCTAGATACCCCGGTCGATCGGAGAGGGGCAATCAGCCCCAGCATTTT. It yields the protein CSARYPGRSERGNQPQHF.

This clonotype was detected a few times. The V and J genes are TRBV27 and TRBJ2-5; the D gene is possibly TRBD2 (5 bases). Trimming removed 1 base at V and 4 bases at J, with 16 bases between. CDR3 size: 16 residues. Germline CDR1 reads MNHEY; CDR2 reads SMNVEV (reference sequence). For the CDR3, the DNA is TGTGCCAGCAGTTTATTCTTTGGAGGCCCAAGAGAGACCCAGTACTTC. Translation: CASSLFFGGPRETQYF.

This clonotype was seen a few times. V gene TRBV5-1 combines with J gene TRBJ2-3; D perhaps matches TRBD2 (6 bases). Germline V CDR1 and CDR2: SGHRS, YFSETQ. The germline V and J ends were trimmed by 3 bases and 4 bases, with 12 bases remaining between them. This CDR3 comprises 14 residues. CDR3 coding DNA: TGCGCCAGCAGCTACAAATCGGGGGCAGATACGCAGTATTTT. This translates into CASSYKSGADTQYF. The full variable domain, in which reference TRBV5-1 and TRBJ2-3 provide the parts outside the CDR3, is KAGVTQTPRYLIKTRGQQVTLSCSPISGHRSVSWYQQTPGQGLQFLFEYFSETQRNKGNFPGRFSGRQFSNSRSEMNVSTLELGDSALYLCASSYKSGADTQYFGPGTRLTVL.